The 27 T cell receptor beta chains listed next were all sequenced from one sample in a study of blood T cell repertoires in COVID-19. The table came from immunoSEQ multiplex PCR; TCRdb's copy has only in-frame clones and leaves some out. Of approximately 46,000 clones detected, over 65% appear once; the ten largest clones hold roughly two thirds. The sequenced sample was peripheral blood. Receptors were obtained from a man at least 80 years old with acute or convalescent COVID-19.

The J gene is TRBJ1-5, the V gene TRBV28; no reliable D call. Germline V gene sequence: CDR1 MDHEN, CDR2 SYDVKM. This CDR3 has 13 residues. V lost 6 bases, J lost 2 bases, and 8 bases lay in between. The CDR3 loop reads CASRPPGNQPQHF. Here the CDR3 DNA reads TGTGCCAGCAGACCCCCGGGCAATCAGCCCCAGCATTTT.

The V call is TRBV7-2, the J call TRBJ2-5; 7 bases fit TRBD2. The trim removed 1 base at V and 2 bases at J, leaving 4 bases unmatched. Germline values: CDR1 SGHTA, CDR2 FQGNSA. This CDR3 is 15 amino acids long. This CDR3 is CASSLGVGRQETQYF. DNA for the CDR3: TGTGCCAGCAGCTTAGGGGTCGGGAGGCAAGAGACCCAGTACTTC. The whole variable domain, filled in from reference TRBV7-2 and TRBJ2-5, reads GAGVSQSPSNKVTEKGKDVELRCDPISGHTALYWYRQSLGQGLEFLIYFQGNSAPDKSGLPSDRFSAERTGGSVSTLTIQRTQQEDSAVYLCASSLGVGRQETQYFGPGTRLLVL.

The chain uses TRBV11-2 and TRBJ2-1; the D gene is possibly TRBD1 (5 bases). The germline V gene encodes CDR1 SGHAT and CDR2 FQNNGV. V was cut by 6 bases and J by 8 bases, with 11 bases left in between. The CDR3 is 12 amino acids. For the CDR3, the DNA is TGTGCCAGCAGGTCGAAGGGGTATGAGCAGTTCTTC. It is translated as CASRSKGYEQFF. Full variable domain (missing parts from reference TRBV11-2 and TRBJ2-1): EAGVAQSPRYKIIEKRQSVAFWCNPISGHATLYWYQQILGQGPKLLIQFQNNGVVDDSQLPKDRFSAERLKGVDSTLKIQPAKLEDSAVYLCASRSKGYEQFFGPGTRLTVL.

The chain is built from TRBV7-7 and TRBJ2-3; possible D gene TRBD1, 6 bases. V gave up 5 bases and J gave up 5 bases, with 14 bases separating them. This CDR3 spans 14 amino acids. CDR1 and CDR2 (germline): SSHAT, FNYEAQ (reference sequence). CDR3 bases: TGTGCCAGCAGCGCCACAGGGATGGGAGATACGCAGTATTTT. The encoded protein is CASSATGMGDTQYF.

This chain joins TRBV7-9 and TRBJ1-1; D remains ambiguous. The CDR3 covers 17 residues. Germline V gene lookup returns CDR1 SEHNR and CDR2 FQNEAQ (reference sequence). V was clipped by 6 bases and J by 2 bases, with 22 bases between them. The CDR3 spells CASRPILRQGRNTEAFF. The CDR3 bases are TGTGCCAGCAGGCCCATCCTCAGGCAAGGGAGAAACACTGAAGCTTTCTTT.

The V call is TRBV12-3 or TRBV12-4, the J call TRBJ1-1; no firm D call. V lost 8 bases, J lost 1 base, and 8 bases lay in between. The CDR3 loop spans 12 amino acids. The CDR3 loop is CASGRQNTEAFF. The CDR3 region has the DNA TGTGCCAGCGGGAGACAGAACACTGAAGCTTTCTTT.

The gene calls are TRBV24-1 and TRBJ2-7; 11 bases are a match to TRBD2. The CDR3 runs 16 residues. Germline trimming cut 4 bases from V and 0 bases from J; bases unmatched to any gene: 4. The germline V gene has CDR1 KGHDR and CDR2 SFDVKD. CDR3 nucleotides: TGTGCCACCAGTGAGTATAGCGGGAGGGCCTCCTACGAGCAGTACTTC. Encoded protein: CATSEYSGRASYEQYF.

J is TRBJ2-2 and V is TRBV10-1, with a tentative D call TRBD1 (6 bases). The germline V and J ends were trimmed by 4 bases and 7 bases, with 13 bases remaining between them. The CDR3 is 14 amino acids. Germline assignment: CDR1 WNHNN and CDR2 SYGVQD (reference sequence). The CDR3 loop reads CASSGGGYGGELFF. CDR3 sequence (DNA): TGCGCCAGCAGTGGTGGGGGCTATGGCGGGGAGCTGTTTTTT.

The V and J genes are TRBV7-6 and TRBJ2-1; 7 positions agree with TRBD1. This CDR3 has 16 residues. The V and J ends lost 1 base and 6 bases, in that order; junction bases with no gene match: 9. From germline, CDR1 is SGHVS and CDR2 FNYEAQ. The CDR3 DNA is TGTGCCAGCAGCTTAGGGACGACAGGGTCGGTCAATGAGCAGTTCTTC. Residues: CASSLGTTGSVNEQFF.

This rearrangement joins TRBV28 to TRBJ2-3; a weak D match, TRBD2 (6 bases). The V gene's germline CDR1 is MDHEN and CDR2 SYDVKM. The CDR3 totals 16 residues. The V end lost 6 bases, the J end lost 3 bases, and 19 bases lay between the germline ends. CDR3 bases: TGTGCCAGCAGAGATAGGGGCGGGAAGGCGACAGATACGCAGTATTTT. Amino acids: CASRDRGGKATDTQYF.

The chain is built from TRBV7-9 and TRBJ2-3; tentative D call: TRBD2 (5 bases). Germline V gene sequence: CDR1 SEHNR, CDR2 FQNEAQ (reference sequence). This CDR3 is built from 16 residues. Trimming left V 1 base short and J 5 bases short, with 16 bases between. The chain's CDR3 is CASSLGGSRAGDTQYF. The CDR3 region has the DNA TGTGCCAGCAGCTTAGGGGGATCCCGGGCGGGAGATACGCAGTATTTT.

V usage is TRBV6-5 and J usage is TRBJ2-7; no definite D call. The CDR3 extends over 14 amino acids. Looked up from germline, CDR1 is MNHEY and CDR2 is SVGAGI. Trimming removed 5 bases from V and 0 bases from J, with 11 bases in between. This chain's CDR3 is CASSQAPLSYEQYF. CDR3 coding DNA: TGTGCCAGCAGTCAGGCCCCACTCTCCTACGAGCAGTACTTC.

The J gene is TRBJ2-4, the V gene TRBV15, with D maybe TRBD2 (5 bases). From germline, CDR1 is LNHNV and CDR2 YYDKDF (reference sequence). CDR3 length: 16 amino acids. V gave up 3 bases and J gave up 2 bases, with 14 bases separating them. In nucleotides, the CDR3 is TGTGCCACCAGCAGGGGCCTTAGCGACTCCAAAAACATTCAGTACTTC. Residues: CATSRGLSDSKNIQYF. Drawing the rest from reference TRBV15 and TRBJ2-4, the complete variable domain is DAMVIQNPRYQVTQFGKPVTLSCSQTLNHNVMYWYQQKSSQAPKLLFHYYDKDFNNEADTPDNFQSRRPNTSFCFLDIRSPGLGDTAMYLCATSRGLSDSKNIQYFGAGTRLSVL.

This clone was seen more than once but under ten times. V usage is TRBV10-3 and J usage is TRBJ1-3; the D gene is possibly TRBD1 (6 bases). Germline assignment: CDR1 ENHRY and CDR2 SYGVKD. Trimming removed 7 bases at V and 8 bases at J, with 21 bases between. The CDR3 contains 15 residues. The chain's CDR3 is CAIKSRDTSSDTIYF. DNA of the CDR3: TGTGCCATCAAGAGCCGGGACACCTCTTCAGACACCATATATTTT.

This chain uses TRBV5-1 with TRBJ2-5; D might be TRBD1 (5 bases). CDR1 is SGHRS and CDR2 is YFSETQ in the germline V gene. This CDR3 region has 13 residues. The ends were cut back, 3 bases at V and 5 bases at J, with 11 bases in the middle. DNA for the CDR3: TGCGCCAGCAGCTCCAGGGTTCTGGAGACCCAGTACTTC. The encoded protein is CASSSRVLETQYF.

As DNA, the CDR3 is TGTGCCAGCAGCGAGCGGGGGAGGGAGAGCGAGCAGTACTTC. It encodes CASSERGRESEQYF. The chain employs TRBV9 and TRBJ2-7, with TRBD2 matching over 8 bases. The V and J ends lost 3 bases and 6 bases, in that order; junction bases with no gene match: 8. This CDR3 is built from 14 residues. CDR1 is SGDLS, CDR2 YYNGEE, per germline.

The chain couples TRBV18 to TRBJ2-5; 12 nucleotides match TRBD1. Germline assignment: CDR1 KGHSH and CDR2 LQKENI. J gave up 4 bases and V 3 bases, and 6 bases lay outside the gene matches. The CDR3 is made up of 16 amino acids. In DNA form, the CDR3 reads TGTGCCAGCTCACCCGGGACAGGGGGCGCAGGAGAGACCCAGTACTTC. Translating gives CASSPGTGGAGETQYF.

CDR3 nucleotide sequence: TGTGCCAGCAGCCAAGATTGGCGGGAGCCCCGGGGAGACAATGAGCAGTTCTTC. Amino acids: CASSQDWREPRGDNEQFF. The rearrangement joins TRBV3-1 (or the pseudogene TRBV3-2) to TRBJ2-1; 7 nucleotides align to TRBD2. V shed 0 bases, J shed 5 bases, and the junction held 13 bases outside the gene matches. The germline gives CDR1 LGHDT, CDR2 YNNKEL (reference sequence). The CDR3 sequence is 18 residues long.

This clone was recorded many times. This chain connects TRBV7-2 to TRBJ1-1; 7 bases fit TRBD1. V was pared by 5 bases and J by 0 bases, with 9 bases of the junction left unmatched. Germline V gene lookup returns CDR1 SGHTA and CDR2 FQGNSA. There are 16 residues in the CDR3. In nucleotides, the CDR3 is TGTGCCAGCAGCCTTCAACAGGGGTTGATGAACACTGAAGCTTTCTTT. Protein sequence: CASSLQQGLMNTEAFF.

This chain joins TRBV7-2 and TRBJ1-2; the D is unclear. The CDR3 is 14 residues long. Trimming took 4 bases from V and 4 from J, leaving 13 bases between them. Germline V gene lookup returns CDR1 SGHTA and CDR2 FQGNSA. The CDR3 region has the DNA TGTGCCAGCAGCTCCCCCGGTTGGAGCTATGGCTACACCTTC. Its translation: CASSSPGWSYGYTF.

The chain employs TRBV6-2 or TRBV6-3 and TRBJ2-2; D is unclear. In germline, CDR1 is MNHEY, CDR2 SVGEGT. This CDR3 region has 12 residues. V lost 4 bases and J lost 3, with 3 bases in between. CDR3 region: CASSSYTGELFF. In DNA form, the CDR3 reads TGTGCCAGCAGTTCTTACACCGGGGAGCTGTTTTTT.

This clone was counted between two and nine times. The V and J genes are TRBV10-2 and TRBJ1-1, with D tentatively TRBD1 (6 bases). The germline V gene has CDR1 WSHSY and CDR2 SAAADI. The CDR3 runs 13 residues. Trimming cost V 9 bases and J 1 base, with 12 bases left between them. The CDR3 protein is CARLRGGNTEAFF. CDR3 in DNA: TGCGCCAGACTAAGGGGGGGGAACACTGAAGCTTTCTTT.

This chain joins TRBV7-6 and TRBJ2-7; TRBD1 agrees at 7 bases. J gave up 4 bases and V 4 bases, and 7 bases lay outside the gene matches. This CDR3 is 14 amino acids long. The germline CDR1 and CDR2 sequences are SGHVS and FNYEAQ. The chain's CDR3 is CASSSPGQYYEQYF. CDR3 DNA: TGTGCCAGCAGCTCGCCGGGACAGTATTACGAGCAGTACTTC.

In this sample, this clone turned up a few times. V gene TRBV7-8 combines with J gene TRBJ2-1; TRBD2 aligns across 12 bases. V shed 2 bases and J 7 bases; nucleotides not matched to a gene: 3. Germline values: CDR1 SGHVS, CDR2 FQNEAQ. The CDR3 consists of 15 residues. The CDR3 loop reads CASSLRTSGTNEQFF. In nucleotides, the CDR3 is TGTGCCAGCAGCTTAAGGACTAGCGGGACGAATGAGCAGTTCTTC.

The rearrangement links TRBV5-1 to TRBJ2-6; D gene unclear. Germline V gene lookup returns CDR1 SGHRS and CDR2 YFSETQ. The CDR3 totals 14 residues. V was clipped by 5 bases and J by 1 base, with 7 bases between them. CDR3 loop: CASSVLSGANVLTF. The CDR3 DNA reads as TGCGCCAGCAGTGTGTTATCTGGGGCCAACGTCCTGACTTTC.

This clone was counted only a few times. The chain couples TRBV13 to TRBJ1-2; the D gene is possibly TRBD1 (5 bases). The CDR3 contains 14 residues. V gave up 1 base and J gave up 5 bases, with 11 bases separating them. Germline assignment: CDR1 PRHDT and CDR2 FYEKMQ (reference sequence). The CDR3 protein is CASSLAGIEYGYTF. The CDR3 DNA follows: TGTGCCAGCAGCTTAGCAGGGATCGAGTATGGCTACACCTTC.

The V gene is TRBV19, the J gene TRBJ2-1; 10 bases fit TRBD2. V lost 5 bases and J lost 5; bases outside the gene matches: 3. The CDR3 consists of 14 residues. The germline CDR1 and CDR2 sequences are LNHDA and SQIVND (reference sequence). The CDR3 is CASSSSGSNNEQFF. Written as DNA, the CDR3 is TGTGCCAGTAGTTCTAGCGGGAGTAACAATGAGCAGTTCTTC. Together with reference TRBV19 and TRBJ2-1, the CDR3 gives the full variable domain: DGGITQSPKYLFRKEGQNVTLSCEQNLNHDAMYWYRQDPGQGLRLIYYSQIVNDFQKGDIAEGYSVSREKKESFPLTVTSAQKNPTAFYLCASSSSGSNNEQFFGPGTRLTVL.